This TCR beta chain emerged from a study of T cells after yellow fever vaccination (dated by TCRdb to the late 2010s). Describing the broader study: The SMART-Seq v4 Ultra Low Input RNA kit was used to prepare libraries from fractions with low cell numbers. Two healthy male donors, one aged 18 to 30 and one aged 30 to 40 years, made up the cohort. To follow T-cell clones before and after primary and booster YFV17D yellow fever vaccination, bulk TCR alpha and beta repertoires were sequenced over time. Blood samples were taken at several timepoints before and after primary and secondary immunization, and bulk PBMC replicates and cell subsets were isolated.

Inclusive of the bounding cysteine and phenylalanine, the CDR3 is 14 residues long. Just the 42-base CDR3 DNA is kept, in frame starting at base 1. The V end loses 6 bases and the J end loses 6 bases, and a stretch of 17 bases separates them. According to the germline V gene, CDR1 reads ENHRY and CDR2 reads SYGVKD. This specimen's treatment or condition label, per the study, means: live attenuated yellow fever vaccine strain. PBMCs were isolated from peripheral blood using a standard Ficoll-Paque protocol. CD4 and CD8 T-cell fractions were isolated with Dynabeads CD4 and CD8 positive selection kits. TriZol was used to extract RNA from bulk PBMCs, from CD4 and CD8 fractions, and from dextramer-positive and dextramer-negative fractions. The study at large found these results: Most clones expanded after primary vaccination (almost 97% of CD4 and approximately 90% of CD8) were re-detected after the booster, suggesting that broad memory maintenance occurred. A small fraction of clonotypes appeared in both the CD4 and CD8 compartments, likely as a result of convergent recombination. Because abundant contaminating clonotypes from the bulk population could be contained in FACS-sorted repertoires, computational filtering was required. The study included only a couple of donors, which limits how far the findings can be generalized. The secondary T-cell response was found to be weaker but faster than the primary response, with a peak reached on day 5 rather than on day 15.

TCR cDNA was made using 5'RACE template switching, a step that added a universal primer site and unique molecular identifiers. Priming for cDNA synthesis came from both the TCR alpha and TCR beta constant segments. Two PCR steps were used to amplify libraries, with sample barcodes and sequencing adapters being added in the second step. Libraries were sequenced on Illumina HiSeq 2500 (2x100 bp) or NovaSeq (2x150 bp). In the paper's pipeline: MIGEC was used to demultiplex reads and collapse the reads into UMI consensus sequences, and MiXCR was used for V(D)J alignment. Clonotypes responding to the vaccine were identified with edgeR on replicate PBMC samples, with the criteria of FDR below 0.01 and a log2 fold change above 5 up to day 15. Each bulk clonotype was labeled CD4 or CD8 based on which sequenced repertoire, CD4 or CD8, contained the clonotype at higher abundance. Starting from the raw public reads, TCRdb applied fastp trimming at Q25, assembled clones with MiXCR and retained in-frame beta chains. Entries that share a CDR3 protein sequence are merged under the most common genes and DNA. The V and J calls and clone size come from TCRdb's table, not from the authors' own analysis. The sample yields 150,000 to 200,000 distinct CDR3 sequences; approximately 6.2% were counted once. Under 3% of the sample is in the top ten clones.

This clonotype has a handful of counts. Which antigen it targets is not known. Base qualities were left out, and no much larger clone turns up one base away. The rearranged segments are TRBV10-3 and TRBJ1-2, and possibly TRBD1, on 5 matching bases. The sample was CD4+ T cells sorted from PBMCs, taken on the day of the first yellow fever vaccination. The TCR sequence derives from a young man who received the YFV17D yellow fever vaccine. The CDR3 reads as follows: CAISTLTEVDGYTF. The nucleotide sequence is TGTGCCATCAGCACCCTGACAGAAGTGGATGGCTACACCTTC.